This T cell receptor beta chain was sequenced for a study of blood T cell repertoires in COVID-19. Study-level background: COVID-19 samples from acute and convalescent phases originated in the United States, Italy and Spain.

The CDR3 length is 15 residues. V lost 2 bases and J lost 6; bases outside the gene matches: 8. Germline V gene data show CDR1 as GTSNPN and CDR2 as SVGIG (reference sequence). Clones were sequenced by immunoSEQ multiplex PCR, and TCRdb holds only the in-frame ones, with some missing. The data hold approximately 280,000 clones, with roughly 91% observed a single time. The sequenced sample consisted of peripheral blood. The chain has TRBV30 and TRBJ2-1; 9 nucleotides agree with TRBD1. This TCR came from a man between 40 and 49 years old with acute or convalescent COVID-19. As DNA, the CDR3 is TGTGCCTGGAGTCGGGGGACAGGGCGATTCAATGAGCAGTTCTTC. Translated: CAWSRGTGRFNEQFF.